The 29 T cell receptor beta chains given below trace back to one sample, sequenced in a study of blood T cell repertoires in COVID-19. Repertoires were generated with immunoSEQ multiplex PCR, while TCRdb's copy carries only in-frame clones and drops some. The table lists around 160,000 clones, 80% to 90% of them singletons. Material: peripheral blood. All receptors derive from a woman aged 60 to 75 with COVID-19, enrolled during active disease.

The genes are TRBV3-1 (or the pseudogene TRBV3-2) and TRBJ2-7; 10 nucleotides agree with TRBD1. V was pared by 6 bases and J by 2 bases, with 4 bases of the junction left unmatched. CDR1 and CDR2 (germline): LGHDT, YNNKEL (reference sequence). The CDR3 consists of 14 residues. CDR3 DNA sequence: TGTGCCAGCAGGGGACAGGGGACTACCTACGAGCAGTACTTC. Its translation is CASRGQGTTYEQYF.

V gene TRBV5-4 combines with J gene TRBJ1-1; 7 bases agree with TRBD1. The junction had 10 bases not matched to a gene; V was cut back by 4 bases and J by 4 bases. Germline assignment: CDR1 SGHNT and CDR2 YYREEE (reference sequence). The length of the CDR3 is 15 residues. The CDR3 region has the DNA TGTGCCAGCAGCCCAGGGACAGTCGGACGCACTGAAGCTTTCTTT. This sequence encodes CASSPGTVGRTEAFF.

This clone was observed once. The chain couples TRBV4-1 to TRBJ2-2; 9 nucleotides match TRBD1. The J segment lost 5 bases and the V segment lost 3 bases, leaving 13 bases of the junction unmatched. The CDR3 contains 18 residues. Looked up from germline, CDR1 is MGHRA and CDR2 is YSYEKL. The CDR3 nucleotides read TGCGCCAGCAGCCAGGGGGACAGGGATAAGGTCGGGACCGGGGAGCTGTTTTTT. This translates into CASSQGDRDKVGTGELFF.

The chain combines TRBV2 with TRBJ1-2, with D unclear. Germline V gene sequence: CDR1 SNHLY, CDR2 FYNNEI. Trimming left V 6 bases short and J 0 bases short, with 11 bases between. The CDR3 is 14 residues long. The chain's CDR3 is CASSPLTANYGYTF. Here the CDR3 DNA reads TGTGCCAGCAGCCCCTTAACAGCTAACTATGGCTACACCTTC. The full variable domain, rest sourced from reference TRBV2 and TRBJ1-2, is EPEVTQTPSHQVTQMGQEVILRCVPISNHLYFYWYRQILGQKVEFLVSFYNNEISEKSEIFDDQFSVERPDGSNFTLKIRSTKLEDSAMYFCASSPLTANYGYTFGSGTRLTVV.

V and J are TRBV2 and TRBJ1-1, with TRBD1 as a possible D gene (6 bases). Trimming left V 6 bases short and J 3 bases short, with 11 bases between. Germline V gene data show CDR1 as SNHLY and CDR2 as FYNNEI. The CDR3 is 13 residues long. In DNA, the CDR3 is TGTGCCAGCAGAGGGGGTTCGCACACTGAAGCTTTCTTT. Translated, it gives CASRGGSHTEAFF. Looking up the rest from reference TRBV2 and TRBJ1-1 gives the full variable domain: EPEVTQTPSHQVTQMGQEVILRCVPISNHLYFYWYRQILGQKVEFLVSFYNNEISEKSEIFDDQFSVERPDGSNFTLKIRSTKLEDSAMYFCASRGGSHTEAFFGQGTRLTVV.

This chain connects TRBV2 to TRBJ1-2, with a weak D call TRBD1 (6 bases). The CDR3 sequence is 18 residues long. Trimming pared 4 bases from V and 0 bases from J, leaving 21 bases between. Germline CDR1 is SNHLY and CDR2 is FYNNEI. The DNA of the CDR3 is TGTGCCAGCAGTGTATTCAGGGGCCCGGGGCCATCTAACTATGGCTACACCTTC. Translation gives CASSVFRGPGPSNYGYTF.

V usage is TRBV7-9 and J usage is TRBJ1-2; 12 bases fit TRBD1. After removal of 8 bases from V and 4 bases from J, the junction contained 14 bases not matched to a gene. Per the germline V gene, CDR1 is SEHNR and CDR2 is FQNEAQ (reference sequence). This CDR3 has 17 amino acids. The CDR3 DNA reads as TGTGCCAGCCCAAGGCCCCGGGACAGGGGGCAGAGCTATGGCTACACCTTC. Its translation is CASPRPRDRGQSYGYTF.

The V gene is TRBV30, the J gene TRBJ2-7; the D gene is possibly TRBD1 (6 bases). CDR1 is GTSNPN, CDR2 SVGIG, per germline (reference sequence). The CDR3 extends over 13 amino acids. V dropped 1 base and J dropped 2 bases, with 9 bases sitting between them. Written as DNA, the CDR3 is TGTGCCTGGAGTGCGACAGGCCCCTACGAGCAGTACTTC. Translating it yields CAWSATGPYEQYF.

By share of the sample, this clone is medium-sized (0.01 to 0.1%). The V call is TRBV5-4, the J call TRBJ1-1, with D tentatively TRBD1 (6 bases). This CDR3 region has 13 residues. The germline gives CDR1 SGHNT, CDR2 YYREEE (reference sequence). V was shortened by 0 bases and J by 7 bases, with 10 bases between the two germline ends. The CDR3 spells CASSLGQDGEAFF. CDR3 in DNA: TGTGCCAGCAGCTTGGGACAGGATGGTGAAGCTTTCTTT.

The chain links TRBV24-1 to TRBJ1-2; 7 bases are a match to TRBD1. There are 14 residues in the CDR3. Germline CDR1 is KGHDR and CDR2 is SFDVKD. The junction had 7 bases not matched to a gene; V was cut back by 4 bases and J by 6 bases. CDR3 protein: CATSDQDRVHGYTF. The CDR3 DNA follows: TGTGCCACCAGTGACCAAGACAGGGTCCATGGCTACACCTTC.

The V and J genes are TRBV18 and TRBJ2-7, with D perhaps matching TRBD2 (7 bases). There are 14 residues in the CDR3. V lost 3 bases to trimming and J lost 4 bases, with 13 bases between them. The germline CDR1 and CDR2 sequences are KGHSH and LQKENI. CDR3 protein: CASSPRRGAYEQYF. In nucleotides, the CDR3 is TGTGCCAGCTCACCGCGTCGGGGGGCGTACGAGCAGTACTTC.

The sample holds one count of this clone. The V gene is TRBV7-9, the J gene TRBJ2-1, with 7 bases aligning to TRBD2. Germline V gene lookup returns CDR1 SEHNR and CDR2 FQNEAQ (reference sequence). The length of the CDR3 is 12 residues. J lost 9 bases, V lost 9 bases, and 8 bases had no gene match. The CDR3 protein is CASGQGGGEQFF. The DNA for the CDR3 is TGTGCCAGTGGTCAAGGCGGGGGTGAGCAGTTCTTC.

The gene calls are TRBV11-2 and TRBJ1-2, with a possible D match to TRBD1 (6 bases). Trimming shortened V by 4 bases and J by 5 bases, and 14 bases separated the two germline ends. The germline V gene encodes CDR1 SGHAT and CDR2 FQNNGV. The CDR3 is made up of 14 amino acids. The CDR3 loop reads CASSSGGVRYGYTF. Here the CDR3 DNA reads TGTGCCAGCAGCTCTGGGGGCGTCCGGTATGGCTACACCTTC.

This clone was counted only a few times. The chain links TRBV6-2 or TRBV6-3 to TRBJ2-2; D perhaps matches TRBD2 (5 bases). Per the germline V gene, CDR1 is MNHEY and CDR2 is SVGEGT. CDR3 length: 16 amino acids. Trimming took 6 bases from V and 0 from J, leaving 14 bases between them. The CDR3 sequence: CASSEPLGTNTGELFF. The DNA for the CDR3 is TGTGCCAGCAGCGAACCACTAGGGACGAACACCGGGGAGCTGTTTTTT.

V usage is TRBV19 and J usage is TRBJ2-7; 7 bases align to TRBD2. From germline, CDR1 is LNHDA and CDR2 SQIVND (reference sequence). This CDR3 contains 13 residues. V trimming: 6 bases; J trimming: 7 bases; junction bases outside the gene matches: 9. The CDR3 DNA reads as TGTGCCAGTAGCCAGTCAGGGAGGGGAGAGCAGTACTTC. Amino acids: CASSQSGRGEQYF.

The J gene is TRBJ2-1, the V gene TRBV7-3; 11 nucleotides match TRBD2. In germline, CDR1 is SGHTA, CDR2 FQGTGA. J was trimmed by 4 bases and V by 6 bases; bases with no gene match: 5. The CDR3 is 15 residues long. The chain's CDR3 is CASSLSGGVYNEQFF. In DNA form, the CDR3 reads TGTGCCAGCAGTCTTAGCGGGGGGGTATACAATGAGCAGTTCTTC.

V is TRBV19 and J is TRBJ1-1; possibly TRBD1 for D (5 bases). The ends were cut back, 6 bases at V and 0 bases at J, with 20 bases in the middle. The CDR3 spans 17 residues. Germline V CDR1 and CDR2: LNHDA, SQIVND (reference sequence). This chain's CDR3 is CASRTPRRDSMNTEAFF. CDR3 DNA: TGTGCCAGTAGGACCCCCAGGCGGGACTCTATGAACACTGAAGCTTTCTTT.

V is TRBV6-6 and J is TRBJ2-1; TRBD2 aligns across 13 bases. Losses at the gene ends were 5 bases for V and 5 bases for J; bases not matched to a gene: 3. The CDR3 contains 15 residues. Germline V gene sequence: CDR1 MNHNY, CDR2 SVGAGI (reference sequence). The CDR3 protein is CASSQTSGGNNEQFF. CDR3 sequence (DNA): TGTGCCAGCAGTCAGACTAGCGGGGGGAACAATGAGCAGTTCTTC.

CDR3 coding DNA: TGTGCCTGCGCCCCGGGACAGGGAAATCAGCCCCAGCATTTT. Translated, it gives CACAPGQGNQPQHF. V gene TRBV30 combines with J gene TRBJ1-5; 9 nucleotides match TRBD1. J gave up 4 bases and V 6 bases, and 7 bases lay outside the gene matches. Germline CDR1 is GTSNPN and CDR2 is SVGIG (reference sequence). CDR3 length equals 14 residues.

V usage is TRBV19 and J usage is TRBJ1-2; 8 nucleotides agree with TRBD1. The trim removed 6 bases at V and 4 bases at J, leaving 7 bases unmatched. Germline assignment: CDR1 LNHDA and CDR2 SQIVND (reference sequence). The CDR3 consists of 14 residues. As DNA, the CDR3 is TGTGCCAGTAGGGTGGACAGGGCGGGCTATGGCTACACCTTC. Encoded protein: CASRVDRAGYGYTF.

Only one count was recorded for this clone. V is TRBV6-5 and J is TRBJ1-2; TRBD1 agrees at 10 bases. The CDR3 is 14 residues long. Germline trimming cut 7 bases from V and 8 bases from J; bases unmatched to any gene: 10. The germline CDR1 and CDR2 sequences are MNHEY and SVGAGI. The CDR3 nucleotides read TGTGCCAGCACGCTCCGAGGACAGGGGGGCGGCTACACCTTC. Protein sequence: CASTLRGQGGGYTF.

The J gene is TRBJ2-7, the V gene TRBV5-1; D may be TRBD2 (6 bases). V lost 6 bases and J 4 bases, leaving 17 bases between the germline ends. This CDR3 has 14 residues. Per the germline V gene, CDR1 is SGHRS and CDR2 is YFSETQ. The CDR3 sequence is CASTPRGGDYEQYF. The CDR3 nucleotides are TGCGCCAGCACCCCACGGGGCGGGGATTACGAGCAGTACTTC.

This clone was counted only a few times. The chain is built from TRBV19 and TRBJ1-1; D not certain. CDR3 size: 11 residues. V lost 9 bases and J lost 2, with 7 bases in between. CDR1 is LNHDA and CDR2 is SQIVND in the germline V gene (reference sequence). CDR3 sequence (DNA): TGTGCCAGGACAACTAACACTGAAGCTTTCTTT. This translates into CARTTNTEAFF.

This chain connects TRBV4-3 to TRBJ2-5, with 9 bases identical to TRBD2. Germline assignment: CDR1 LGHNA and CDR2 YSLEER. J was trimmed by 4 bases and V by 0 bases; bases with no gene match: 6. The CDR3 extends over 16 amino acids. The CDR3 protein is CASSQDPAGGLETQYF. CDR3 DNA: TGCGCCAGCAGCCAAGATCCTGCGGGGGGGCTAGAGACCCAGTACTTC.

This sequence joins TRBV5-8 and TRBJ2-2; a possible D gene is TRBD2 (6 bases). Per germline, CDR1 SGHTS and CDR2 YDEGEE. V shed 7 bases and J shed 1 base, with 11 bases lying between them. The CDR3 is 14 amino acids. CDR3 nucleotides: TGTGCCAGCGGCCGGGGGTGGAACACCGGGGAGCTGTTTTTT. Protein: CASGRGWNTGELFF.

The V and J genes are TRBV7-8 and TRBJ2-5, with TRBD2 identical over 12 bases. The CDR3 is 16 residues long. With 2 bases clipped from V and 5 bases from J, the junction kept 6 bases outside the gene matches. CDR1 and CDR2 from the germline V gene are SGHVS and FQNEAQ. CDR3: CASSLQTSGGWETQYF. In DNA, the CDR3 is TGTGCCAGCAGCTTACAGACTAGCGGGGGATGGGAGACCCAGTACTTC.

The V and J genes are TRBV5-1 and TRBJ1-4; 10 nucleotides match TRBD1. CDR3 length: 16 residues. Germline assignment: CDR1 SGHRS and CDR2 YFSETQ. The V gene end was trimmed by 5 bases and the J gene end by 1 base; junction bases not matched to a gene: 5. The CDR3 DNA reads as TGCGCCAGCAGGGACGACAGGGGGCAAACTAATGAAAAACTGTTTTTT. Its translation: CASRDDRGQTNEKLFF.

The V gene is TRBV24-1, the J gene TRBJ2-7; 8 positions match TRBD1. V was pared by 3 bases and J by 1 base, with 4 bases of the junction left unmatched. The V gene's germline CDR1 is KGHDR and CDR2 SFDVKD. This CDR3 is 15 amino acids long. In DNA form, the CDR3 reads TGTGCCACCAGTGATCCCGGACAGGGATCCTACGAGCAGTACTTC. Its protein product is CATSDPGQGSYEQYF.

The chain is built from TRBV27 and TRBJ1-1, with no clear D. The CDR3 loop spans 15 amino acids. CDR1 and CDR2 from the germline V gene are MNHEY and SMNVEV (reference sequence). The V end was cut by 0 bases, the J end by 3 bases, with 11 bases between. This CDR3 is CASSLSPGVYTEAFF. The DNA of the CDR3 is TGTGCCAGCAGTTTATCGCCCGGGGTTTACACTGAAGCTTTCTTT.